These 20 T cell receptor beta chains were all obtained from the same sample, sequenced in a study of T cells expressing NK-cell markers. TCRdb re-called the 5' RACE reads and catalogs CDR3 proteins one per entry, DNA excluded. The table gives 500,000 or so distinct CDR3 sequences; the top ten clones make up approximately 3.6% of it. Sequencing was done on a sample of blood T cells: a sorted CD56 or NKG2C T cell subset, CD4+ or CD8+ T cells, or bulk PBMC T cells (not recorded which). Receptors originate from a man aged 18 to 30 in good health.

V usage is TRBV6-5 and J usage is TRBJ1-5. The CDR3 is 17 residues long. The germline CDR1 and CDR2 sequences are MNHEY and SVGAGI. Here the CDR3 reads CASSYSSRTPSNQPQHF.

CDR3: CSARDWDRVMTQYF. This chain connects TRBV20-1 to TRBJ2-5; TCRdb's D call of TRBD1 is untestable without DNA. The CDR3 has 14 residues. Per germline, CDR1 DFQATT and CDR2 SNEGSKA (reference sequence).

The rearrangement links TRBV4-1 to TRBJ2-1; TCRdb calls TRBD1, which cannot be checked without DNA. This CDR3 is built from 15 residues. Germline V gene sequence: CDR1 MGHRA, CDR2 YSYEKL. The CDR3 reads CASGSGPAGNNEQFF.

V is TRBV28 and J is TRBJ2-1. The CDR3 loop spans 12 amino acids. Germline loops: CDR1 MDHEN, CDR2 SYDVKM. The CDR3 is CASSYVAVQQFF.

V usage is TRBV7-9 and J usage is TRBJ1-2; the TRBD1 assignment by TCRdb is unverifiable without DNA. Germline CDR1 SEHNR, CDR2 FQNEAQ (reference sequence). The CDR3 is 13 residues long. This CDR3 is CASIGGGNYGYTF.

This chain links TRBV24-1 with TRBJ2-1; TCRdb indicates TRBD2, and absent DNA this call remains unverified. This CDR3 has 13 amino acids. Germline CDR1 is KGHDR and CDR2 is SFDVKD. CDR3: CATSDLTGRVQFF.

The gene calls are TRBV10-3 and TRBJ1-1; TCRdb indicates TRBD1, and absent DNA this call remains unverified. There are 14 residues in the CDR3. Looked up from germline, CDR1 is ENHRY and CDR2 is SYGVKD. CDR3 region: CAISPQGGETEAFF.

The CDR3 here is CASSRNHNEQFF. The chain uses TRBV5-6 and TRBJ2-1. The CDR3 is made up of 12 amino acids. CDR1 SGHDT and CDR2 YYEEEE come from the germline V gene.

The CDR3 sequence: CAWSVRGQQYF. J is TRBJ2-7 and V is TRBV30; the D gene TCRdb calls, TRBD1, cannot be checked with no DNA. Per the germline V gene, CDR1 is GTSNPN and CDR2 is SVGIG (reference sequence). CDR3 length equals 11 residues.

The chain links TRBV5-1 to TRBJ2-1; TCRdb names TRBD2, which stays unverified in the absence of DNA. The CDR3 covers 13 residues. Germline V gene data show CDR1 as SGHRS and CDR2 as YFSETQ. CDR3: CASRPTSFNEQFF. Based on the CDR3 plus reference TRBV5-1 and TRBJ2-1, the full variable domain is KAGVTQTPRYLIKTRGQQVTLSCSPISGHRSVSWYQQTPGQGLQFLFEYFSETQRNKGNFPGRFSGRQFSNSRSEMNVSTLELGDSALYLCASRPTSFNEQFFGPGTRLTVL.

The gene calls are TRBV24-1 and TRBJ2-3; TCRdb gives TRBD1 as the D gene, but with no DNA this cannot be confirmed. CDR1 is KGHDR and CDR2 is SFDVKD in the germline V gene. CDR3 length equals 15 residues. The CDR3 loop reads CATSDPLGVSDTQYF.

The rearrangement links TRBV20-1 to TRBJ2-4; the TCRdb call, TRBD1, lacks DNA for checking. The CDR3 sequence is 15 residues long. Per germline, CDR1 DFQATT and CDR2 SNEGSKA (reference sequence). The CDR3 here is CSAKNRQGLDDIQYF.

J is TRBJ2-1 and V is TRBV7-3. Germline loops: CDR1 SGHTA, CDR2 FQGTGA. The CDR3 runs to 14 residues. CDR3: CASSLTFGDNEQFF.

The chain carries TRBV5-5 and TRBJ1-2; lacking DNA, the TRBD1 call made by TCRdb goes unchecked. The CDR3 runs to 13 residues. Germline CDR1 is SGHKS and CDR2 is YYEKEE (reference sequence). The CDR3 sequence: CASSLEGGWVYTF.

This chain connects TRBV19 to TRBJ2-7; the D call from TCRdb, TRBD2, cannot be confirmed without DNA. This CDR3 has 18 amino acids. The germline V gene encodes CDR1 LNHDA and CDR2 SQIVND (reference sequence). The CDR3 loop is CASSRAGTSGRGMYEQYF.

This chain uses TRBV24-1 with TRBJ2-1. CDR3 length: 14 residues. In germline, CDR1 is KGHDR, CDR2 SFDVKD. The CDR3 is CATSAVAGFDEQFF.

The V call is TRBV6-2 or TRBV6-3, the J call TRBJ2-2; the TCRdb D gene call, TRBD1, has no DNA to confirm it. In germline, CDR1 is MNHEY, CDR2 SVGEGT. The CDR3 has 18 amino acids. The CDR3 is CASTNRDRIPLNTGELFF.

The chain joins TRBV5-1 to TRBJ2-1; TCRdb's D gene call, TRBD1, goes unchecked for lack of DNA. The CDR3 totals 13 residues. The germline V gene has CDR1 SGHRS and CDR2 YFSETQ. This CDR3 is CASSFPDSNEQFF. Looking up the rest from reference TRBV5-1 and TRBJ2-1 gives the full variable domain: KAGVTQTPRYLIKTRGQQVTLSCSPISGHRSVSWYQQTPGQGLQFLFEYFSETQRNKGNFPGRFSGRQFSNSRSEMNVSTLELGDSALYLCASSFPDSNEQFFGPGTRLTVL.

The V and J genes are TRBV20-1 and TRBJ1-6. The CDR3 totals 18 residues. CDR1 is DFQATT, CDR2 SNEGSKA, per germline (reference sequence). CDR3 sequence reads: CSAREDALRLSYNSPLHF.

The chain employs TRBV29-1 and TRBJ2-5; TCRdb lists TRBD1, though no DNA is available to test this call. The CDR3 spans 11 residues. Germline assignment: CDR1 SQVTM and CDR2 ANQGSEA. The CDR3 protein is CSQGGPETQYF.